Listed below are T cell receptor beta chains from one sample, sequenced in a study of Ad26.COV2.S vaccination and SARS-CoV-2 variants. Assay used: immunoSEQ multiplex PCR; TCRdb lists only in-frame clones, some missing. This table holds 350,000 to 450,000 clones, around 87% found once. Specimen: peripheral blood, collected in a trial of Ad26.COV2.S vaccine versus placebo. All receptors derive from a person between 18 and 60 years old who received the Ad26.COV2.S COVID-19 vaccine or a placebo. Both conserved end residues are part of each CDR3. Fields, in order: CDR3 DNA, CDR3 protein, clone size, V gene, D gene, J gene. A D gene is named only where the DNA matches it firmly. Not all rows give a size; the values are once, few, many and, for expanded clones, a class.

TGTGCCAGCAGCTTAGAGCCGGCAACCATCGTTGGGGCCCAGTACTTC CASSLEPATIVGAQYF - TRBV13 - TRBJ2-5
TGTGCCAGTAGTCCTCGACTGACCATGAACACTGAAGCTTTCTTT CASSPRLTMNTEAFF - TRBV19 - TRBJ1-1
TGCGCCAGCAGGGGACAGGGAGACACCGGGGAGCTGTTTTTT CASRGQGDTGELFF many TRBV4-1 TRBD1 TRBJ2-2
TGTGCCTGGAGTGTGGAAGGGAATTCACCCCTCCACTTT CAWSVEGNSPLHF - TRBV30 - TRBJ1-6
TGTGCCAGCAGCACAGAGTTAGGGGAGACCCAGTACTTC CASSTELGETQYF - TRBV6-4 - TRBJ2-5
TGTGCCAGCAGCTTGGGCCGAACGGGGGGCACTGAAGCTTTCTTT CASSLGRTGGTEAFF - TRBV7-9 - TRBJ1-1
TGTGCCAGCAGCTTATTGGACGAGCAGTACTTC CASSLLDEQYF - TRBV7-2 - TRBJ2-7
TGTGCCAGCAGCACAATATCGGGGACTGAAGCTTTCTTT CASSTISGTEAFF - TRBV6-5 - TRBJ1-1
TGCGCCAGCAGCTGGCCGAATTTTGCAGGTTTGTACTATGGCTACACCTTC CASSWPNFAGLYYGYTF - TRBV5-1 - TRBJ1-2
TGTGCCAGCTCAGTAATTACGCGGGGTTCCTACGAGCAGTACTTC CASSVITRGSYEQYF - TRBV18 - TRBJ2-7
TGCGCCAGCAGCCAAGTTGAGGACGCTGAAGCTTTCTTT CASSQVEDAEAFF - TRBV4-1 - TRBJ1-1
TGTGCCACCAGCAGACTAGCGGGGGGCCGCTATACGCAGTATTTT CATSRLAGGRYTQYF - TRBV15 TRBD2 TRBJ2-3
TGTGCCAGTATGGGACTAGCGGGGGGTCAGCAGTTCTTC CASMGLAGGQQFF once TRBV19 TRBD2 TRBJ2-1
TGTGCCTGGAGTGGCCGGACATGGGGTGAAGCTTTCTTT CAWSGRTWGEAFF once TRBV30 - TRBJ1-1
TGTGCCAGCAGTTACTCGGGGGAACAAGAGACCCAGTACTTC CASSYSGEQETQYF - TRBV6-6 - TRBJ2-5
TGTGCCAGCTCCCGACCCGTGACCTACCCAGGAGGCTACACCTTC CASSRPVTYPGGYTF once TRBV18 - TRBJ1-2
TGCGCCAGCAGCCCGGGGACTAGCGGGTCTCTTTGGGATACGCAGTATTTT CASSPGTSGSLWDTQYF - TRBV5-1 TRBD2 TRBJ2-3
TGTGCCAGCAGAGTCGACAGTAGCTCCTACAATGAGCAGTTCTTC CASRVDSSSYNEQFF - TRBV6-5 - TRBJ2-1
TGTGCCAGCAGCCGAACCCCACTGACAGAGTCCTATAATTCACCCCTCCACTTT CASSRTPLTESYNSPLHF - TRBV5-4 - TRBJ1-6
TGTGCCTGGAGTTGGAGGGCAGGGTATGGCTACACCTTC CAWSWRAGYGYTF - TRBV30 - TRBJ1-2
TGCAGCGTTGCACCTGCCCTGAGCACCGGGGAGCTGTTTTTT CSVAPALSTGELFF - TRBV29-1 - TRBJ2-2
TGTGCCATCAGTGTAAAAGGGACGCTCAAGACGCTGAACACTGAAGCTTTCTTT CAISVKGTLKTLNTEAFF - TRBV10-3 - TRBJ1-1
TGTGCCAGCAGCCCCGGGACAAGACAAGAGACCCAGTACTTC CASSPGTRQETQYF once TRBV6-5 - TRBJ2-5
TGTGCCAGCAGCCCCGGGACCCTTGAAACCTCTGGAAACACCATATATTTT CASSPGTLETSGNTIYF few TRBV9 - TRBJ1-3